This T cell receptor beta chain derives from a study of blood T cell repertoires in COVID-19. Clinical histories supplied by participants themselves formed the basis of cohort assignment. Some clones are missing from TCRdb's copy, which holds only in-frame ones; the method was immunoSEQ multiplex PCR. The profile shows 200,000 to 250,000 clones, roughly 85% of them singletons. This CDR3 has 13 residues. Trimming cost V 0 bases and J 0 bases, with 3 bases left between them. In germline, CDR1 is SGDLS, CDR2 YYNGEE. The sequencing input was PBMCs or T cells enriched from blood (not recorded which). The V gene is TRBV9, the J gene TRBJ1-1, with D unclear. The receptor's source is a man aged 25-45 years who had recovered from COVID-19. The CDR3 sequence is CASSVAVNTEAFF. The CDR3 DNA follows: TGTGCCAGCAGCGTAGCGGTGAACACTGAAGCTTTCTTT.